Below, 5 T cell receptor beta chains from the same sample are listed, as sequenced in a study of OX40 agonist ivuxolimab in advanced cancers. TCRdb's copy holds only in-frame clones and misses some; the assay was immunoSEQ multiplex PCR. In the table there are 72,000 or so clones, about four fifths of which are singletons. This material consisted of CD4+ or CD8+ T cells sorted from blood, taken in a trial of the OX40 agonist ivuxolimab. These receptors originate from an adult with an advanced solid tumor such as melanoma, head and neck, liver or kidney cancer.

This clone has only a few counts. J is TRBJ2-5 and V is TRBV6-5; TRBD1 matches 8 bases. CDR3 size: 15 residues. V shed 5 bases and J 1 base; nucleotides not matched to a gene: 6. The germline CDR1 and CDR2 sequences are MNHEY and SVGAGI. CDR3 nucleotides: TGTGCCAGCAGTACGGACAGGGCACCCCAAGAGACCCAGTACTTC. Amino acids: CASSTDRAPQETQYF.

This clone was seen a handful of times. The chain has TRBV6-6 and TRBJ1-1; TRBD1 agrees at 9 bases. CDR1 is MNHNY, CDR2 SVGAGI, per germline (reference sequence). Losses at the gene ends were 6 bases for V and 3 bases for J; bases not matched to a gene: 5. The CDR3 runs to 14 residues. CDR3 amino acids: CASRPQGADTEAFF. In DNA, the CDR3 is TGTGCCAGCAGACCACAGGGGGCGGACACTGAAGCTTTCTTT.

The chain employs TRBV4-1 and TRBJ2-5; the D gene could be TRBD1 or TRBD2 (5 bases each). V lost 0 bases and J lost 5, with 10 bases in between. This CDR3 contains 14 residues. The V gene's germline CDR1 is MGHRA and CDR2 YSYEKL. The CDR3 nucleotides are TGCGCCAGCAGCCAAGACGAGGGGATGGAGACCCAGTACTTC. This translates into CASSQDEGMETQYF.

This rearrangement joins TRBV10-3 to TRBJ2-7; 11 positions agree with TRBD1. CDR1 is ENHRY, CDR2 SYGVKD, per germline. The ends lost 7 bases at V and 3 bases at J; junction bases unmatched: 2. The length of the CDR3 is 13 residues. The CDR3 is CAIKGQGDYEQYF. CDR3 DNA sequence: TGTGCCATCAAGGGACAGGGGGACTACGAGCAGTACTTC.

V gene TRBV29-1 combines with J gene TRBJ1-6; D gene ambiguous. This CDR3 is built from 14 residues. The germline V gene encodes CDR1 SQVTM and CDR2 ANQGSEA. V gave up 0 bases and J gave up 7 bases, with 10 bases separating them. The CDR3 protein is CSVEDPGVNSPLHF. The CDR3 DNA follows: TGCAGCGTTGAAGACCCCGGAGTAAATTCACCCCTCCACTTT.